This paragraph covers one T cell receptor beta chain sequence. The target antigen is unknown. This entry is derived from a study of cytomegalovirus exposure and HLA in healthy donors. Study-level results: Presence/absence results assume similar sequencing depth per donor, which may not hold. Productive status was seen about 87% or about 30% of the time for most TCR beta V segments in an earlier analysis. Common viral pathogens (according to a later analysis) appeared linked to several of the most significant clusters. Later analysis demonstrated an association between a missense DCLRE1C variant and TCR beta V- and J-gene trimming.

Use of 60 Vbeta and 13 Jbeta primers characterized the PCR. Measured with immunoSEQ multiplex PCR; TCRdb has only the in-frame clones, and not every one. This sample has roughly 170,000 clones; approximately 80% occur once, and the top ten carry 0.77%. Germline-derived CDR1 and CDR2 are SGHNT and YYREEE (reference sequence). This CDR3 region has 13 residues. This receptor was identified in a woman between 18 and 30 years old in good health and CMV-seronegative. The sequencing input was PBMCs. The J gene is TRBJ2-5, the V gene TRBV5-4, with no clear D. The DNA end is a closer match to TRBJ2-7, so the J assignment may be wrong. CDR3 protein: CASSSSSSYEQYF. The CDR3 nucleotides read TGTGCCAGCAGCTCCAGTAGCTCCTACGAGCAGTACTTC.